Presented here are 18 T cell receptor beta chains from one specimen sequenced in a study of radiation and T cells in renal cell carcinoma. The time point here: blood 2 weeks post-SBRT. Regarding treatment: 15 Gy SBRT to primary tumor, nephrectomy 4 weeks later. TCRdb's copy holds only in-frame clones and misses some; the assay was immunoSEQ multiplex PCR. The sample yields around 75,000 clones, over 80% seen once. The sequencing here drew on blood, taken from a patient whose treatment included radiotherapy and nephrectomy. These receptor sequences come from a man aged 60-69 years with renal cell carcinoma.

The chain employs TRBV5-1 and TRBJ2-2, with 9 positions matching TRBD2. Germline values: CDR1 SGHRS, CDR2 YFSETQ. This CDR3 is built from 16 residues. After removal of 4 bases from V and 1 base from J, the junction contained 5 bases not matched to a gene. The CDR3 region has the DNA TGCGCCAGCAGCCCGAGACTAGCGGTGAACACCGGGGAGCTGTTTTTT. Residues: CASSPRLAVNTGELFF. The whole variable domain, remainder taken from reference TRBV5-1 and TRBJ2-2, is KAGVTQTPRYLIKTRGQQVTLSCSPISGHRSVSWYQQTPGQGLQFLFEYFSETQRNKGNFPGRFSGRQFSNSRSEMNVSTLELGDSALYLCASSPRLAVNTGELFFGEGSRLTVL.

The V call is TRBV28, the J call TRBJ2-1, with D possibly being TRBD1 or TRBD2 (6 bases each). V lost 8 bases, J lost 0 bases, and 17 bases lay in between. CDR1 is MDHEN, CDR2 SYDVKM, per germline. CDR3 length: 16 residues. The CDR3 nucleotides are TGTGCCAGCGGGGAGGACAGCTACAACTCCTACAATGAGCAGTTCTTC. As protein: CASGEDSYNSYNEQFF. Supplemented by reference TRBV28 and TRBJ2-1, the full variable domain reads DVKVTQSSRYLVKRTGEKVFLECVQDMDHENMFWYRQDPGLGLRLIYFSYDVKMKEKGDIPEGYSVSREKKERFSLILESASTNQTSMYLCASGEDSYNSYNEQFFGPGTRLTVL.

The V gene is TRBV9, the J gene TRBJ2-3; 13 nucleotides match TRBD2. The CDR3 is 20 residues long. Losses at the gene ends were 2 bases for V and 2 bases for J; bases not matched to a gene: 14. Germline V lookup: CDR1 SGDLS, CDR2 YYNGEE. The CDR3 region is CASSVTSDGLAGDTTDTQYF. For the CDR3, the DNA is TGTGCCAGCAGCGTCACGTCGGACGGACTAGCGGGAGACACCACAGATACGCAGTATTTT.

The chain carries TRBV28 and TRBJ2-1; 10 nucleotides line up with TRBD1. V shed 5 bases, J shed 9 bases, and the junction held 4 bases outside the gene matches. CDR1 and CDR2 (germline): MDHEN, SYDVKM. The length of the CDR3 is 13 residues. The CDR3 DNA reads TGTGCCAGCAGTCCGACAGGGGGCGGTGAGCAGTTCTTC. Protein sequence: CASSPTGGGEQFF.

The V and J genes are TRBV5-6 and TRBJ2-3; TRBD1 agrees at 10 bases. The germline CDR1 and CDR2 sequences are SGHDT and YYEEEE. J lost 6 bases, V lost 1 base, and 5 bases had no gene match. The CDR3 is made up of 15 amino acids. The CDR3 is CASSLIGTGADTQYF. CDR3 DNA: TGTGCCAGCAGCTTGATCGGGACAGGGGCCGATACGCAGTATTTT.

The J gene is TRBJ2-7, the V gene TRBV27, with unresolved D. V was cut by 4 bases and J by 0 bases, with 7 bases left in between. Germline V gene data show CDR1 as MNHEY and CDR2 as SMNVEV (reference sequence). The CDR3 is 13 residues long. The CDR3 DNA reads TGTGCCAGCAGTTCCAAGAGCTCCTACGAGCAGTACTTC. It encodes CASSSKSSYEQYF.

This clone was counted a few times. The chain carries TRBV11-3 and TRBJ2-1; TRBD2 might be the D (6 bases). The ends were cut back, 5 bases at V and 3 bases at J, with 11 bases in the middle. The CDR3 covers 14 residues. Germline CDR1 and CDR2: SGHNT and YENEEA. The CDR3 DNA is TGTGCCAGCAGCGGGAGACTAGACTACAATGAGCAGTTCTTC. Its translation: CASSGRLDYNEQFF.

This chain joins TRBV9 and TRBJ2-4; 9 positions match TRBD1. The CDR3 sequence is 17 residues long. From germline, CDR1 is SGDLS and CDR2 YYNGEE. With 4 bases clipped from V and 0 bases from J, the junction kept 8 bases outside the gene matches. DNA of the CDR3: TGTGCCAGCAGCCCAGGGACAGGGTCCATAGCCAAAAACATTCAGTACTTC. Residues: CASSPGTGSIAKNIQYF.

The chain joins TRBV2 to TRBJ1-5, with D tentatively TRBD1 (5 bases). The CDR3 has 14 amino acids. CDR1 is SNHLY, CDR2 FYNNEI, per germline. V was shortened by 4 bases and J by 0 bases, with 7 bases between the two germline ends. Here the CDR3 reads CASSAGTSNQPQHF. CDR3 bases: TGTGCCAGCAGTGCCGGGACTAGCAATCAGCCCCAGCATTTT.

The rearrangement joins TRBV30 to TRBJ2-7, with D perhaps TRBD1 (6 bases). V lost 1 base and J 2 bases, leaving 12 bases between the germline ends. The CDR3 sequence is 14 residues long. CDR1 and CDR2 from the germline V gene are GTSNPN and SVGIG (reference sequence). The CDR3 reads CAWSEGVIPYEQYF. CDR3 nucleotides: TGTGCCTGGAGTGAGGGGGTCATACCCTACGAGCAGTACTTC.

This clone is deemed medium-sized. This chain links TRBV7-9 with TRBJ1-1, with D unclear. The CDR3 extends over 13 amino acids. Trimming took 1 base from V and 5 from J, leaving 8 bases between them. Germline lookup yields CDR1 SEHNR and CDR2 FQNEAQ (reference sequence). The CDR3 nucleotides read TGTGCCAGCAGCTTAGGTGTCCGGACTGAAGCTTTCTTT. Translated: CASSLGVRTEAFF.

This sequence joins TRBV7-8 and TRBJ1-1; unclear D gene. The germline V gene encodes CDR1 SGHVS and CDR2 FQNEAQ. The V end was cut by 5 bases, the J end by 9 bases, with 13 bases between. The CDR3 has 12 amino acids. CDR3 protein: CASSPQQTQAFF. The CDR3 DNA reads as TGTGCCAGCAGCCCGCAACAGACCCAAGCTTTCTTT.

The chain combines TRBV28 with TRBJ1-4, with D possibly matching TRBD1 (5 bases). Trimming shortened V by 6 bases and J by 8 bases, and 13 bases separated the two germline ends. In germline, CDR1 is MDHEN, CDR2 SYDVKM. This CDR3 has 13 amino acids. CDR3 bases: TGTGCCAGCAGAGTAGGACAACGCGAAAAACTGTTTTTT. Its translation is CASRVGQREKLFF.

The chain joins TRBV7-6 to TRBJ1-1; perhaps TRBD1 as D (6 bases). The CDR3 spans 14 residues. In germline, CDR1 is SGHVS, CDR2 FNYEAQ. V dropped 3 bases and J dropped 2 bases, with 10 bases sitting between them. The CDR3 DNA is TGTGCCAGCAGCTTGACAGGAGACAACACTGAAGCTTTCTTT. Its translation is CASSLTGDNTEAFF.

The CDR3 spells CASSLGPVGYTF. CDR3 bases: TGTGCCAGCAGCCTGGGTCCTGTTGGCTACACCTTC. V is TRBV7-2 and J is TRBJ1-2; no clear D. CDR3 length equals 12 residues. Trimming cost V 5 bases and J 7 bases, with 11 bases left between them. From germline, CDR1 is SGHTA and CDR2 FQGNSA.

The chain recombines TRBV6-1 with TRBJ2-2, with D possibly TRBD2 on 6 matching bases. In germline, CDR1 is MNHNS, CDR2 SASEGT. V lost 3 bases and J 6 bases, leaving 14 bases between the germline ends. The CDR3 covers 15 residues. The CDR3 spells CASSEPLGRSGELFF. In DNA form, the CDR3 reads TGTGCCAGCAGTGAGCCCCTTGGGAGGTCCGGGGAGCTGTTTTTT.

CDR3 region: CASSSEERDEKLFF. The CDR3 DNA is TGTGCCAGCAGTTCGGAGGAGCGAGATGAAAAACTGTTTTTT. The genes are TRBV28 and TRBJ1-4; unclear D gene. Germline values: CDR1 MDHEN, CDR2 SYDVKM. With 4 bases removed from V and 6 bases from J, the gap between germline ends came to 12 bases. This CDR3 spans 14 amino acids.

The V and J genes are TRBV27 and TRBJ2-3, with TRBD1 identical over 9 bases. The V segment lost 6 bases and the J segment 6 bases; nucleotides outside the gene matches: 7. This CDR3 has 14 amino acids. Germline CDR1 is MNHEY and CDR2 is SMNVEV (reference sequence). Written as DNA, the CDR3 is TGTGCCAGCAGACCTACAGGGGGCGCGGATACGCAGTATTTT. Translating it yields CASRPTGGADTQYF.